The next 16 T cell receptor beta chains were all read from a single sample in a study of vaccination effects on CD4 cells after COVID-19. Viral peptide pools were used in the ViraFEST assay to expand antigen-specific CD4+ T cells, and sequencing came afterward. CD4+ T cell isolation took place after about 11 days of culture. Each participant was given two doses of one vaccine (BNT162b2 or mRNA-1273). The method was immunoSEQ multiplex PCR; TCRdb's version includes in-frame clones alone and lacks a portion of them. The table records about 24,000 clones, approximately 69% of them present only once. Antigens for these TCRs are unknown. Here the sequenced sample was CD4+ T cells from PBMCs cultured with SARS-CoV-2 spike peptides, taken after COVID-19 vaccination. The receptors stem from a human donor who received a COVID-19 vaccine.

The chain is built from TRBV6-1 and TRBJ1-6; possible D gene TRBD1, 5 bases. V lost 0 bases and J lost 7, with 10 bases in between. Germline V gene sequence: CDR1 MNHNS, CDR2 SASEGT. The CDR3 has 15 amino acids. CDR3 bases: TGTGCCAGCAGTGAAGCGACAGAGGGCAATTCACCCCTCCACTTT. It specifies CASSEATEGNSPLHF.

This clone was seen only once. The chain employs TRBV7-8 and TRBJ1-2, with TRBD1 identical over 9 bases. CDR1 and CDR2 (germline): SGHVS, FQNEAQ. The length of the CDR3 is 15 residues. V gave up 1 base and J gave up 2 bases; unmatched junction bases: 2. Written as DNA, the CDR3 is TGTGCCAGCAGCTTAGGGGGACAGGGCAACTATGGCTACACCTTC. Translation: CASSLGGQGNYGYTF.

This rearrangement joins TRBV5-1 to TRBJ2-5; no definite D call. Per germline, CDR1 SGHRS and CDR2 YFSETQ. Trimming removed 3 bases at V and 5 bases at J, with 8 bases between. This CDR3 has 12 amino acids. This chain's CDR3 is CASSSGTETQYF. The CDR3 coding sequence is TGCGCCAGCAGCTCCGGTACGGAGACCCAGTACTTC.

The gene calls are TRBV29-1 and TRBJ1-4, with D possibly being TRBD1 (5 bases). CDR3 size: 19 residues. Trimming stripped 0 bases from V and 8 bases from J, with 28 bases between. Germline V gene lookup returns CDR1 SQVTM and CDR2 ANQGSEA. The CDR3 DNA reads TGCAGCGTTGAAGAACCCCTTCGGCTGGGACGGCGATTTTTGGAAAAACTGTTTTTT. It translates to CSVEEPLRLGRRFLEKLFF. The complete variable domain, with remaining parts taken from reference TRBV29-1 and TRBJ1-4, reads SAVISQKPSRDICQRGTSLTIQCQVDSQVTMMFWYRQQPGQSLTLIATANQGSEATYESGFVIDKFPISRPNLTFSTLTVSNMSPEDSSIYLCSVEEPLRLGRRFLEKLFFGSGTQLSVL.

The table lists this clone with a few counts. V usage is TRBV5-1 and J usage is TRBJ2-7; D is uncertain. Germline V CDR1 and CDR2: SGHRS, YFSETQ. CDR3 length: 14 residues. V lost 1 base and J lost 1, with 9 bases in between. CDR3 in amino acids: CASSLRTVSYEQYF. CDR3 DNA: TGCGCCAGCAGCTTGAGAACGGTATCCTACGAGCAGTACTTC.

The chain combines TRBV4-2 with TRBJ2-7; perhaps TRBD2 as D (7 bases). CDR1 and CDR2 (germline): LGHNA, YNFKEQ. Between the trimmed V and J ends, which lost 0 bases and 5 bases, there was a span of 17 bases. This CDR3 comprises 16 residues. CDR3 in amino acids: CASSQDLVGGLNEQYF. For the CDR3, the DNA is TGTGCCAGCAGCCAAGATTTGGTGGGGGGGCTCAACGAGCAGTACTTC.

This clone turned up a few times. The chain carries TRBV11-3 and TRBJ2-3; 9 bases are shared with TRBD1. This CDR3 is built from 17 residues. In germline, CDR1 is SGHNT, CDR2 YENEEA. The ends lost 1 base at V and 0 bases at J; junction bases unmatched: 5. For the CDR3, the DNA is TGTGCCAGCAGCTTAGGGTCCGGGACAGGGAGCACAGATACGCAGTATTTT. It encodes CASSLGSGTGSTDTQYF.

This clone was observed a handful of times. J is TRBJ1-2 and V is TRBV5-1; the match to TRBD1 covers 7 bases. The CDR3 runs to 12 residues. J gave up 6 bases and V 5 bases, and 4 bases lay outside the gene matches. Germline V gene lookup returns CDR1 SGHRS and CDR2 YFSETQ. CDR3 sequence: CASRETGNGYTF. CDR3 DNA sequence: TGCGCCAGCAGAGAGACAGGGAATGGCTACACCTTC.

This chain connects TRBV20-1 to TRBJ2-3; no clear D gene. Germline assignment: CDR1 DFQATT and CDR2 SNEGSKA (reference sequence). Trimming took off 3 bases at V and 3 bases at J, with 16 bases between the two ends. The CDR3 runs 15 residues. In nucleotides, the CDR3 is TGCAGTGCTAGTGAGGAGTTGGTGGGGACAGATACGCAGTATTTT. It translates to CSASEELVGTDTQYF.

The chain joins TRBV5-1 to TRBJ2-3; TRBD2 matches at 11 bases. Unmatched junction bases numbered 12, after V lost 7 bases and J lost 5 bases. The length of the CDR3 is 16 residues. Per germline, CDR1 SGHRS and CDR2 YFSETQ. Here the CDR3 DNA reads TGCGCCAGCTGTCCTAGCGGGGGGCCGGGGCAAGATACGCAGTATTTT. It translates to CASCPSGGPGQDTQYF.

The chain recombines TRBV4-1 with TRBJ1-2, with 7 bases lining up with TRBD1. Germline V lookup: CDR1 MGHRA, CDR2 YSYEKL. The CDR3 runs 15 residues. V trimming: 1 base; J trimming: 4 bases; junction bases outside the gene matches: 6. This CDR3 is CASSQGLGTAYGYTF. The CDR3 nucleotides are TGCGCCAGCAGCCAAGGGCTGGGGACAGCCTATGGCTACACCTTC.

This clone was found a few times. V is TRBV19 and J is TRBJ1-6; possible D gene TRBD1, 6 bases. The V gene's germline CDR1 is LNHDA and CDR2 SQIVND (reference sequence). CDR3 length equals 13 residues. Trimming took off 4 bases at V and 7 bases at J, with 8 bases between the two ends. The CDR3 here is CASSTRGNSPLHF. The CDR3 coding sequence is TGTGCCAGTAGTACTAGGGGGAATTCACCCCTCCACTTT.

V is TRBV12-3 or TRBV12-4 and J is TRBJ1-2; unclear D gene. Trimming shortened V by 5 bases and J by 4 bases, and 8 bases separated the two germline ends. This CDR3 region has 12 residues. CDR3 residues: CASSAVFYGYTF. The CDR3 coding sequence is TGTGCCAGCAGTGCAGTATTCTATGGCTACACCTTC.

The chain couples TRBV18 to TRBJ1-6; D gene unclear. V was cut by 3 bases and J by 5 bases, with 8 bases left in between. CDR3 size: 14 residues. Germline V gene sequence: CDR1 KGHSH, CDR2 LQKENI. CDR3 region: CASSPDADNSPLHF. The CDR3 nucleotides read TGTGCCAGCTCACCGGACGCAGATAATTCACCCCTCCACTTT.

The chain carries TRBV6-4 and TRBJ2-1, with 13 bases identical to TRBD2. The CDR3 has 15 amino acids. J was trimmed by 5 bases and V by 4 bases; bases with no gene match: 2. Germline V gene lookup returns CDR1 MRHNA and CDR2 SNTAGT. The CDR3 protein is CASSVGTSGDNEQFF. The CDR3 DNA follows: TGTGCCAGCAGTGTAGGGACTAGCGGGGACAATGAGCAGTTCTTC.

The chain employs TRBV19 and TRBJ2-7; 12 positions agree with TRBD1. The CDR3 has 14 residues. The V segment lost 5 bases and the J segment 6 bases; nucleotides outside the gene matches: 5. Germline V gives CDR1 LNHDA, CDR2 SQIVND (reference sequence). As DNA, the CDR3 is TGTGCCAGTAGTGGAGGGACAGGGGGCGGCGAGCAGTACTTC. It codes for CASSGGTGGGEQYF.